The 8 T cell receptor beta chains below were found in one sample sequenced in a study of CD8 T cells in ankylosing spondylitis. TCRdb called the 5' RACE reads again in MiXCR, with one record for every CDR3 protein. The profile covers some 130,000 distinct CDR3 sequences, with roughly 8.4% appearing a single time and 7.3% taken by the ten largest. Sequencing was done on a sample of synovial fluid, either unsorted or a sorted T cell fraction (not recorded which). These receptors were obtained from a male donor with ankylosing spondylitis.

The chain combines TRBV19 with TRBJ1-5; 7 bases are shared with TRBD1. After removal of 6 bases from V and 5 bases from J, the junction contained 4 bases not matched to a gene. The CDR3 spans 13 residues. Germline V gene data show CDR1 as LNHDA and CDR2 as SQIVND (reference sequence). The CDR3 sequence is CASRDRRDQPQHF. CDR3 nucleotides: TGTGCCAGTAGGGACAGGCGCGATCAGCCCCAGCATTTT. Based on the CDR3 plus reference TRBV19 and TRBJ1-5, the full variable domain is DGGITQSPKYLFRKEGQNVTLSCEQNLNHDAMYWYRQDPGQGLRLIYYSQIVNDFQKGDIAEGYSVSREKKESFPLTVTSAQKNPTAFYLCASRDRRDQPQHFGDGTRLSIL.

CDR3 amino acids: CASSRPGTGQETQYF. The CDR3 nucleotides read TGTGCCAGCAGTCGTCCCGGGACAGGACAAGAGACCCAGTACTTC. The chain uses TRBV5-4 and TRBJ2-5; 8 nucleotides agree with TRBD1. The V segment lost 5 bases and the J segment 2 bases; nucleotides outside the gene matches: 8. The CDR3 spans 15 residues. Germline values: CDR1 SGHNT, CDR2 YYREEE (reference sequence).

The DNA of the CDR3 is TGTGCCAGCAGCTGGGGCAGTGGGAATCAGCCCCAGCATTTT. It codes for CASSWGSGNQPQHF. This chain links TRBV7-9 with TRBJ1-5; tentatively, D is TRBD1 (5 bases). V lost 4 bases and J lost 4, with 11 bases in between. Germline V gives CDR1 SEHNR, CDR2 FQNEAQ (reference sequence). The CDR3 runs 14 residues.

Only a few counts were recorded for this clonotype. This chain uses TRBV6-5 with TRBJ2-1; TRBD2 matches 10 bases. Germline V gives CDR1 MNHEY, CDR2 SVGAGI. The CDR3 runs 16 residues. The trim removed 2 bases at V and 7 bases at J, leaving 8 bases unmatched. CDR3 loop: CASSYRPSGSENEQFF. As DNA, the CDR3 is TGTGCCAGCAGTTACCGGCCTAGCGGGAGCGAGAATGAGCAGTTCTTC.

In this sample, this clonotype turned up a few times. The J gene is TRBJ1-5, the V gene TRBV2, with D unresolved. V lost 7 bases to trimming and J lost 2 bases, with 18 bases between them. The CDR3 has 16 residues. Germline values: CDR1 SNHLY, CDR2 FYNNEI. The DNA for the CDR3 is TGTGCCAGCACGGTATCTTCCCCAGGCGGCAATCAGCCCCAGCATTTT. Encoded protein: CASTVSSPGGNQPQHF.

This clonotype has a handful of counts. The chain joins TRBV20-1 to TRBJ2-3; 12 bases align to TRBD2. Germline V gene data show CDR1 as DFQATT and CDR2 as SNEGSKA (reference sequence). J was trimmed by 1 base and V by 8 bases; bases with no gene match: 4. This CDR3 region has 14 residues. The CDR3 loop is CSLGLAGRTDTQYF. The CDR3, as DNA: TGCAGTCTCGGACTAGCGGGGCGCACAGATACGCAGTATTTT.

This clonotype was seen a handful of times. J is TRBJ2-1 and V is TRBV12-3 or TRBV12-4; tentative D call: TRBD2 (6 bases). Trimming took off 3 bases at V and 2 bases at J, with 11 bases between the two ends. This CDR3 comprises 15 residues. CDR3 DNA: TGTGCCAGCAGTTTGGAGGGTTTAACCTACAATGAGCAGTTCTTC. It encodes CASSLEGLTYNEQFF.

This clonotype came up many times. The chain carries TRBV20-1 and TRBJ2-7, with no clear D. The CDR3 covers 13 residues. V was cut by 1 base and J by 4 bases, with 11 bases left in between. The germline V gene has CDR1 DFQATT and CDR2 SNEGSKA (reference sequence). CDR3 nucleotide sequence: TGCAGTGCTAGAGGAACTTCCTGGTACGAGCAGTACTTC. Translated: CSARGTSWYEQYF.